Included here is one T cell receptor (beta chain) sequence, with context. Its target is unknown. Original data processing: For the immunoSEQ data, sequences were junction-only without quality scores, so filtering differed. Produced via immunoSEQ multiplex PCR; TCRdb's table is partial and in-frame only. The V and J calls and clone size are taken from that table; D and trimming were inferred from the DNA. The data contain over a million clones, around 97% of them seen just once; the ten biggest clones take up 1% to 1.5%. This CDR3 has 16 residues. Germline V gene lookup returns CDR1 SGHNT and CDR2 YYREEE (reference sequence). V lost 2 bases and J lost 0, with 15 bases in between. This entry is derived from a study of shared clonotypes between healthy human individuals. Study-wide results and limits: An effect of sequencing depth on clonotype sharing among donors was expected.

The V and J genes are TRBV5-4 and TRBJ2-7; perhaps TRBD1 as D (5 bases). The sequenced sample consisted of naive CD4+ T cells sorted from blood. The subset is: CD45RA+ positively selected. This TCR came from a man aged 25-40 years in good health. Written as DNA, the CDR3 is TGTGCCAGCAGCTTAGGACACTCGAGCCCCTCCTACGAGCAGTACTTC. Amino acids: CASSLGHSSPSYEQYF. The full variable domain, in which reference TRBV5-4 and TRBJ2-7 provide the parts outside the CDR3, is ETGVTQSPTHLIKTRGQQVTLRCSSQSGHNTVSWYQQALGQGPQFIFQYYREEENGRGNFPPRFSGLQFPNYSSELNVNALELDDSALYLCASSLGHSSPSYEQYFGPGTRLTVT.